The rows below give T cell receptor beta chains drawn from one sample of a study of T cell clones after liver transplantation. TCRdb keeps only in-frame clones here, not all; method: immunoSEQ multiplex PCR. Here the sample spans around 110,000 clones, about nine tenths being singletons. Specimen: CD4+ T cells from blood, collected 12 months after liver transplant. The receptors here all came from a human patient who received a liver transplant. The T cells may partly be graft donor cells. The CDR3 runs from the conserved cysteine through the conserved F or W. A D gene is named only where the DNA matches it firmly. The size of a clone is reported for some rows only, either as once, few or many, or as a class for expanded clones.

d_call,clone_size,j_call,v_call,cdr3_aa,cdr3_nt
TRBD1,-,TRBJ2-7,TRBV6-1,CAAGQGYEQYF,TGTGCGGCCGGACAGGGCTACGAGCAGTACTTC
TRBD2,once,TRBJ2-2,TRBV6-6,CASSLSGRAPPGELFF,TGTGCCAGCAGTTTAAGCGGGAGGGCTCCCCCCGGGGAGCTGTTTTTT
-,-,TRBJ2-7,TRBV5-1,CASSLQDQDEQYF,TGCGCCAGCAGCTTGCAAGACCAGGACGAGCAGTACTTC
-,few,TRBJ1-2,TRBV6-6,CASSRDGYTF,TGTGCCAGCAGCAGGGATGGCTACACCTTC
TRBD1,-,TRBJ1-4,TRBV28,CASSTPGQGFEKLFF,TGTGCCAGCAGCACCCCCGGACAGGGTTTTGAAAAACTGTTTTTT
-,-,TRBJ2-7,TRBV6-1,CASSGTVVAYEQYF,TGTGCCAGCAGTGGGACAGTTGTTGCCTACGAGCAGTACTTC
-,-,TRBJ1-5,TRBV7-8,CASSVGPLNQPQHF,TGTGCCAGCTCCGTGGGCCCGTTAAATCAGCCCCAGCATTTT
-,-,TRBJ2-5,TRBV30,CAWSVGSGTQYF,TGTGCCTGGAGTGTAGGGAGCGGGACCCAGTACTTC
-,-,TRBJ2-3,TRBV28,CASSLMSTDTQYF,TGTGCCAGCAGTTTGATGAGCACAGATACGCAGTATTTT
-,-,TRBJ2-3,TRBV5-1,CASSPERDTQYF,TGCGCCAGCAGCCCAGAAAGGGATACGCAGTATTTT
TRBD1,-,TRBJ1-5,TRBV30,CAWSVRGPSNQPQHF,TGTGCCTGGAGTGTAAGGGGGCCTAGCAATCAGCCCCAGCATTTT
-,-,TRBJ1-4,TRBV21-1,CASSKFFTTQHFSPTNEKLFF,TGTGCCAGCAGCAAATTTTTTACCACCCAACATTTCTCCCCAACTAATGAAAAACTGTTTTTT
-,-,TRBJ1-3,TRBV5-6,CASSRIRGTTGNTIYF,TGTGCCAGCAGCCGGATTCGGGGGACGACTGGAAACACCATATATTTT
-,-,TRBJ2-7,TRBV6-5,CASSSLGASYEQYF,TGTGCCAGCAGTTCATTGGGAGCTTCCTACGAGCAGTACTTC
TRBD2,once,TRBJ2-1,TRBV5-1,CASISGREGVGEQFF,TGCGCCAGCATCTCGGGACGGGAGGGTGTAGGTGAGCAGTTCTTC
-,-,TRBJ1-2,TRBV6-1,CASSYPGAKGYTF,TGTGCCAGCAGTTATCCTGGGGCGAAGGGCTACACCTTC
-,few,TRBJ2-7,TRBV5-1,CASSLGTTYEQYF,TGCGCCAGCAGCCTAGGGACCACATACGAGCAGTACTTC
-,-,TRBJ1-5,TRBV7-8,CASSLVDGQLNQPQHF,TGTGCCAGCAGCTTAGTGGACGGACAACTTAATCAGCCCCAGCATTTT
-,-,TRBJ2-3,TRBV20-1,CSARVGDTQYF,TGCAGTGCTAGAGTAGGGGATACGCAGTATTTT
TRBD1,-,TRBJ1-2,TRBV28,CASSFSGQGGYGYTF,TGTGCCAGCAGTTTCTCGGGACAGGGTGGCTATGGCTACACCTTC
TRBD1,-,TRBJ2-5,TRBV27,CASSLRGTGRYQETQYF,TGTGCCAGCAGTTTGAGGGGGACAGGCCGGTACCAAGAGACCCAGTACTTC
-,-,TRBJ1-1,TRBV18,CASSLVENTEAFF,TGTGCCAGCTCACTAGTGGAGAACACTGAAGCTTTCTTT
-,few,TRBJ1-1,TRBV29-1,CSVKSTGPTEAFF,TGCAGCGTGAAATCGACAGGTCCCACTGAAGCTTTCTTT
-,-,TRBJ2-1,TRBV9,CASSVEGRRENEQFF,TGTGCCAGCAGCGTAGAAGGCAGGAGAGAGAATGAGCAGTTCTTC
-,-,TRBJ1-2,TRBV27,CASSPRDIYGYTF,TGTGCCAGCAGTCCGCGGGACATCTATGGCTACACCTTC
-,-,TRBJ2-1,TRBV2,CASSRGMRDEQFF,TGTGCCAGCAGTAGGGGAATGAGGGATGAGCAGTTCTTC
-,few,TRBJ1-5,TRBV9,CASSRSPGDQPQHF,TGTGCCAGCAGTCGAAGTCCGGGGGATCAGCCCCAGCATTTT
TRBD1,-,TRBJ1-4,TRBV28,CASSPHDRAVAEKLFF,TGTGCCAGCAGTCCCCACGACAGGGCGGTTGCGGAAAAACTGTTTTTT
-,-,TRBJ2-2,TRBV11-2,CASRPLRANTGELFF,TGTGCCAGCAGGCCTTTAAGGGCGAACACCGGGGAGCTGTTTTTT
-,-,TRBJ2-3,TRBV5-6,CASSFPSTDTQYF,TGTGCCAGCAGCTTCCCTAGCACAGATACGCAGTATTTT